Below are 5 T cell receptor beta chains sequenced from a single sample in a study of technical replicates of blood from a few donors. The method was immunoSEQ multiplex PCR; TCRdb's version includes in-frame clones alone and lacks a portion of them. The sample contains around 80,000 clones, 93% of which appear only once. The sequenced sample was T cells isolated from PBMCs. The origin of the receptors is a human donor in good health.

V and J are TRBV5-6 and TRBJ2-5, with D unresolved. Per germline, CDR1 SGHDT and CDR2 YYEEEE. Between the trimmed V and J ends, which lost 4 bases and 5 bases, there was a span of 6 bases. CDR3 size: 11 residues. The CDR3 coding sequence is TGTGCCAGCAGCAAGAGGGAGACCCAGTACTTC. It encodes CASSKRETQYF.

Only one count was recorded for this clone. The J gene is TRBJ2-5, the V gene TRBV11-1; 7 bases align to TRBD2. The trim removed 5 bases at V and 6 bases at J, leaving 18 bases unmatched. The CDR3 runs to 17 residues. Germline loops: CDR1 SGHAT, CDR2 FQDESV (reference sequence). The CDR3 DNA reads TGTGCCAGCAGCCTCGGGTGGGCGGGGGAGACTCCGAAGACCCAGTACTTC. This codes for CASSLGWAGETPKTQYF. The complete variable domain, with remaining parts taken from reference TRBV11-1 and TRBJ2-5, reads EAEVAQSPRYKITEKSQAVAFWCDPISGHATLYWYRQILGQGPELLVQFQDESVVDDSQLPKDRFSAERLKGVDSTLKIQPAELGDSAMYLCASSLGWAGETPKTQYFGPGTRLLVL.

The chain couples TRBV28 to TRBJ2-7; 12 bases line up with TRBD2. In germline, CDR1 is MDHEN, CDR2 SYDVKM. The CDR3 is made up of 15 amino acids. The V and J ends lost 4 bases and 4 bases, in that order; junction bases with no gene match: 5. CDR3 DNA: TGTGCCAGCAGTTCAAGACTAGCGGGAGTGTACGAGCAGTACTTC. It translates to CASSSRLAGVYEQYF.

The chain is built from TRBV5-4 and TRBJ2-1; possible D gene TRBD2, 8 bases. CDR1 SGHNT and CDR2 YYREEE come from the germline V gene (reference sequence). Trimming left V 0 bases short and J 8 bases short, with 21 bases between. The CDR3 length is 17 residues. CDR3 in amino acids: CASSLETGTSLPDEQFF. In DNA, the CDR3 is TGTGCCAGCAGCTTGGAGACAGGGACTAGTCTTCCCGATGAGCAGTTCTTC.

CDR3 in DNA: TGTGCCAGCAGCTCCCCCGGAGGCCTACAAGAGACCCAGTACTTC. It is translated as CASSSPGGLQETQYF. V usage is TRBV7-6 and J usage is TRBJ2-5, with D tentatively TRBD2 (5 bases). Germline V lookup: CDR1 SGHVS, CDR2 FNYEAQ. Trimming stripped 4 bases from V and 2 bases from J, with 14 bases between. The CDR3 runs to 15 residues.